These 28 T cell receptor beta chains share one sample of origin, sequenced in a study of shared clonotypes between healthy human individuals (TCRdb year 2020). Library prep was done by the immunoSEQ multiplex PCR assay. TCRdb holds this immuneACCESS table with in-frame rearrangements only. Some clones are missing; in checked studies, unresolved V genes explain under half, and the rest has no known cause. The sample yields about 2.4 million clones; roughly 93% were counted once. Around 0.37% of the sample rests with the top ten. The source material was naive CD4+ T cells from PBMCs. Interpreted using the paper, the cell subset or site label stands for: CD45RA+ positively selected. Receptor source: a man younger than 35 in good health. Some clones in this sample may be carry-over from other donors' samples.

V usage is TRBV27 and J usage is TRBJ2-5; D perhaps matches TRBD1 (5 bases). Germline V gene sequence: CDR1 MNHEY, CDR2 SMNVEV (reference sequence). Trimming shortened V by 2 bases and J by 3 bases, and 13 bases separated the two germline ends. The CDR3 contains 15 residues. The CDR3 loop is CASSLRGGPEETQYF. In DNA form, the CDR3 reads TGTGCCAGCAGTTTAAGGGGTGGGCCGGAAGAGACCCAGTACTTC.

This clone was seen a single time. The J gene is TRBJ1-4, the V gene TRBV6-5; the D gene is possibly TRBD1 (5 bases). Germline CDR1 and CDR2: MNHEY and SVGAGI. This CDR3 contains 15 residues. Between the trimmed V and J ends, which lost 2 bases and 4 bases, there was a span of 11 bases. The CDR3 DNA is TGTGCCAGCAGTTACAATCGGGGGTTTAATGAAAAACTGTTTTTT. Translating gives CASSYNRGFNEKLFF.

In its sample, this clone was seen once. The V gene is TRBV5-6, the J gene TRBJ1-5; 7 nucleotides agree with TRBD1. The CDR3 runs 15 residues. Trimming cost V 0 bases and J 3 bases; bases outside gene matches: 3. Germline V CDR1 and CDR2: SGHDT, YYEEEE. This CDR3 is CASSLADRDNQPQHF. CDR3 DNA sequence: TGTGCCAGCAGCTTGGCCGACAGGGACAATCAGCCCCAGCATTTT.

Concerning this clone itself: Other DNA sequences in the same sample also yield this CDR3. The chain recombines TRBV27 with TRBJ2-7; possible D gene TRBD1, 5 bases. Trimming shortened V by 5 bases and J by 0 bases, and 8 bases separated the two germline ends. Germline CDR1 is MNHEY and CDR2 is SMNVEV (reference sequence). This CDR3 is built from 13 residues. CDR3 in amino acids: CASSLDSSYEQYF. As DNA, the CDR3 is TGTGCCAGCAGTCTCGACAGCTCCTACGAGCAGTACTTC.

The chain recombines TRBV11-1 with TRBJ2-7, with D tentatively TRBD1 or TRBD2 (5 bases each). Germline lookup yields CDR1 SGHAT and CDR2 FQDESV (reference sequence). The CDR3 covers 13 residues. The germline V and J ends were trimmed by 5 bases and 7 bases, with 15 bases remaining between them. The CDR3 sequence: CASSGDGLKEQYF. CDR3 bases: TGTGCCAGCAGCGGGGACGGGCTTAAGGAGCAGTACTTC.

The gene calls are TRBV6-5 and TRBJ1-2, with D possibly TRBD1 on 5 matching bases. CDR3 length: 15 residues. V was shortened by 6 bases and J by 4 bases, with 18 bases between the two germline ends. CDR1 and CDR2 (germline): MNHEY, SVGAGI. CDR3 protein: CASRTMGGEGYGYTF. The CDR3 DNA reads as TGTGCCAGCAGAACAATGGGAGGGGAAGGCTATGGCTACACCTTC.

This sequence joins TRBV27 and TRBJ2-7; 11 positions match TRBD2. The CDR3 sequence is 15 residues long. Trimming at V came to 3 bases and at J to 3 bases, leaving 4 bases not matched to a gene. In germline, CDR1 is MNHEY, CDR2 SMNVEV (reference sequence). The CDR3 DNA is TGTGCCAGCAGTTTTAGCGGGAGGGCCCTCTACGAGCAGTACTTC. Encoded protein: CASSFSGRALYEQYF.

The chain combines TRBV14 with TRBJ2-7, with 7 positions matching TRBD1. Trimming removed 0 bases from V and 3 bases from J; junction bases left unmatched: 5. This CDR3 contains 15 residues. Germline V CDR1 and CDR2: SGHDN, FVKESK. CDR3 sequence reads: CASSQDQRGLYEQYF. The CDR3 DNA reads TGTGCCAGCAGCCAAGATCAAAGGGGGCTCTACGAGCAGTACTTC.

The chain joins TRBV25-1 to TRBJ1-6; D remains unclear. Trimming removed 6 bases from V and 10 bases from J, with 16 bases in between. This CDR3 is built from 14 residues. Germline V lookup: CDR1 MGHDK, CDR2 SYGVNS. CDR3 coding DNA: TGTGCCAGCAGAGGACCGTTCTGGGCCTCACCCCTCCACTTT. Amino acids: CASRGPFWASPLHF.

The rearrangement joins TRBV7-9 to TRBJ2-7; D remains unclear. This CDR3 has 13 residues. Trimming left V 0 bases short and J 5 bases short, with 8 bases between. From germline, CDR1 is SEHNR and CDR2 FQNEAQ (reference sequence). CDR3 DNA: TGTGCCAGCAGCTTAGCGGGTTTCAACGAGCAGTACTTC. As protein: CASSLAGFNEQYF.

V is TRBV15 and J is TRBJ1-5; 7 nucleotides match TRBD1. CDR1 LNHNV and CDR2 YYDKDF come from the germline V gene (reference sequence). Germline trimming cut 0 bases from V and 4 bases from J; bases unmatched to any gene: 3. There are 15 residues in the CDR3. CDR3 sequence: CATSRDMTGNQPQHF. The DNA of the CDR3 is TGTGCCACCAGCAGAGATATGACAGGGAATCAGCCCCAGCATTTT. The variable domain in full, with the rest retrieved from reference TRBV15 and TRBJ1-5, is DAMVIQNPRYQVTQFGKPVTLSCSQTLNHNVMYWYQQKSSQAPKLLFHYYDKDFNNEADTPDNFQSRRPNTSFCFLDIRSPGLGDTAMYLCATSRDMTGNQPQHFGDGTRLSIL.

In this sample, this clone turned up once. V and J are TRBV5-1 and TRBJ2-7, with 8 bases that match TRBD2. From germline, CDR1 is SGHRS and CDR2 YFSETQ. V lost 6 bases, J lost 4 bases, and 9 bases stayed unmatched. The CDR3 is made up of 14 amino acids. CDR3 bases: TGCGCCAGCACCCCGATAGCGGGGACATACGAGCAGTACTTC. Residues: CASTPIAGTYEQYF.

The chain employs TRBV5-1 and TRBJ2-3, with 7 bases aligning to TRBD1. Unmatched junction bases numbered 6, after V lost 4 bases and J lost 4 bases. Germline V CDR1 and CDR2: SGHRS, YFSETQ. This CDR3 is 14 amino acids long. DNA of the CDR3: TGCGCCAGCAGCCTACTAACAGGGGCAGATACGCAGTATTTT. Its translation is CASSLLTGADTQYF.

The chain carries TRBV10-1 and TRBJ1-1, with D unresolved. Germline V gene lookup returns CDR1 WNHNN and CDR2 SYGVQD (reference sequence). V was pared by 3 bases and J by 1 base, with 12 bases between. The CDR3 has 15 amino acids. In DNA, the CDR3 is TGCGCCAGCAGTGATGGTGCAGCTTGGAACACTGAAGCTTTCTTT. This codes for CASSDGAAWNTEAFF.

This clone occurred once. The CDR3 loop is CASTSPRAGVYEQYF. The DNA for the CDR3 is TGCGCCAGCACCTCTCCCCGGGCAGGGGTTTACGAGCAGTACTTC. The rearrangement links TRBV5-1 to TRBJ2-7, with D tentatively TRBD1 (6 bases). Between the trimmed V and J ends, which lost 6 bases and 4 bases, there was a span of 20 bases. Germline CDR1 and CDR2: SGHRS and YFSETQ. The CDR3 consists of 15 residues.

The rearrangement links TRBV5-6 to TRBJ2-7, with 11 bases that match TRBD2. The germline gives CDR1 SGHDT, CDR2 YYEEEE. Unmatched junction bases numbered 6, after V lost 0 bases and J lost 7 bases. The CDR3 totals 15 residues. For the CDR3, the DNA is TGTGCCAGCAGCTTGGTAGCGGGAGGGCCGAGGGAGCAGTACTTC. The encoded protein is CASSLVAGGPREQYF.

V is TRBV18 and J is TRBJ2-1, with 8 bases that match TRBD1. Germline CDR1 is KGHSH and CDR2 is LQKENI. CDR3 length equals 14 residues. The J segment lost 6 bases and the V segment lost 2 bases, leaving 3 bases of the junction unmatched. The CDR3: CASSPTQGGNEQFF. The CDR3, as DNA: TGTGCCAGCTCACCAACACAGGGGGGCAATGAGCAGTTCTTC.

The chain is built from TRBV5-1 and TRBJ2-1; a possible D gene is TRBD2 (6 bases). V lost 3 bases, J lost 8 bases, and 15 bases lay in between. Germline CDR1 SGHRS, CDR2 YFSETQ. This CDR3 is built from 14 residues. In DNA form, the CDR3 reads TGCGCCAGCAGCTGGGTTGTGCCTAGCGATGAGCAGTTCTTC. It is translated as CASSWVVPSDEQFF.

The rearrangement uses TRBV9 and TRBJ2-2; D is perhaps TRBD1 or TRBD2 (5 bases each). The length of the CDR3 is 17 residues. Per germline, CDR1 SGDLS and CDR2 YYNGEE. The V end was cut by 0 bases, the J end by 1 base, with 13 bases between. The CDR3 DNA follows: TGTGCCAGCAGCGTAGGGAGCAGCGGACAGAACACCGGGGAGCTGTTTTTT. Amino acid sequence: CASSVGSSGQNTGELFF. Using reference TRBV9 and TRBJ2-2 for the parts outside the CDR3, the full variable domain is DSGVTQTPKHLITATGQRVTLRCSPRSGDLSVYWYQQSLDQGLQFLIQYYNGEERAKGNILERFSAQQFPDLHSELNLSSLELGDSALYFCASSVGSSGQNTGELFFGEGSRLTVL.

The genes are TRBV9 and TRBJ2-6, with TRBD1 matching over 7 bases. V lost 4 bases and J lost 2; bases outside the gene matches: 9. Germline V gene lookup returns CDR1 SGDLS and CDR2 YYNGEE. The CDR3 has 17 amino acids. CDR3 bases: TGTGCCAGCAGCTTCGACAGGGCCCTTGCTGGGGCCAACGTCCTGACTTTC. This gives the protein CASSFDRALAGANVLTF.

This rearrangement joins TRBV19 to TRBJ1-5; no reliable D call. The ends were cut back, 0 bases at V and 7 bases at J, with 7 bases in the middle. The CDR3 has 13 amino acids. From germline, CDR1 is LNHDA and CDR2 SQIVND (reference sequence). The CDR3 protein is CASSIDRWQPQHF. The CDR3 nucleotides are TGTGCCAGTAGTATAGATCGGTGGCAGCCCCAGCATTTT.

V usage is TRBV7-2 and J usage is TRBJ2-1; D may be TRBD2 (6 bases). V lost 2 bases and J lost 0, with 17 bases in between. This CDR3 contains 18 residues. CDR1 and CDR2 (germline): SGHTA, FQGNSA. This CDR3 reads CASSLRSLDGSSYNEQFF. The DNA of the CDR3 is TGTGCCAGCAGCTTAAGGTCCTTGGACGGGAGCTCCTACAATGAGCAGTTCTTC.

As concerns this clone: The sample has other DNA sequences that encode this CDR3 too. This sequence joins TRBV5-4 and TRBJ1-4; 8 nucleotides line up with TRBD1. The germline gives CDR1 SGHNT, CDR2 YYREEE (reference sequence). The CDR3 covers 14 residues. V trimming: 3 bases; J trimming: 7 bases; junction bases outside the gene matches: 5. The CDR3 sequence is CASSSGGFGEKLFF. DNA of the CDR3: TGTGCCAGCAGCTCAGGGGGCTTCGGTGAAAAACTGTTTTTT.

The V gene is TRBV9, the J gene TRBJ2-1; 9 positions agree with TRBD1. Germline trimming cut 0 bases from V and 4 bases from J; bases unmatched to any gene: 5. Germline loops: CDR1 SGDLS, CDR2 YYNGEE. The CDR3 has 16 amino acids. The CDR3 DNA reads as TGTGCCAGCAGCGTAGTCGGGACAGGGTCTTACAATGAGCAGTTCTTC. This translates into CASSVVGTGSYNEQFF.

CDR3 loop: CASSPRLADYTGELFF. DNA of the CDR3: TGTGCCAGCAGCCCCCGACTAGCGGACTACACCGGGGAGCTGTTTTTT. The gene calls are TRBV9 and TRBJ2-2; 9 bases map to TRBD2. The germline CDR1 and CDR2 sequences are SGDLS and YYNGEE. V gave up 4 bases and J gave up 3 bases; unmatched junction bases: 7. The CDR3 consists of 16 residues.

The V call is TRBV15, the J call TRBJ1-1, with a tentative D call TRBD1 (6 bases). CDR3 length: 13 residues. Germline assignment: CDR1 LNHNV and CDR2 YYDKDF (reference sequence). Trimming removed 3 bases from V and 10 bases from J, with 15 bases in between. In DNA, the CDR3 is TGTGCCACCAGCAGGGCTAGACAGGCGTCAGCTTTCTTT. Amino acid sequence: CATSRARQASAFF.

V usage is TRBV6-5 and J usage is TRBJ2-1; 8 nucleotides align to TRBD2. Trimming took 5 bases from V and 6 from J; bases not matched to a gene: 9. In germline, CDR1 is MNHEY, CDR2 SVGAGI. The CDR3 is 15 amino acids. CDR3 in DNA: TGTGCCAGCAGTATGTCACTAGCGGTTTTCAATGAGCAGTTCTTC. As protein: CASSMSLAVFNEQFF.

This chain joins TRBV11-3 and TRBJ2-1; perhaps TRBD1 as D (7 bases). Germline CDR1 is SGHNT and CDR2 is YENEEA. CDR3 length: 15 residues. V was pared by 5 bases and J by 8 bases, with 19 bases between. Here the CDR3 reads CASSPQGQTGDEQFF. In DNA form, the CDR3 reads TGTGCCAGCAGCCCCCAGGGACAGACGGGGGATGAGCAGTTCTTC.